Below, one TCR beta chain is given with its context. The CDR3 has 16 residues. The germline CDR1 and CDR2 sequences are SGHDN and FVKESK. Trimming cost V 1 base and J 7 bases; bases outside gene matches: 10. This sample stems from a study of blood T cell repertoires in COVID-19. Overall study context: The study drew acute and convalescent COVID-19 samples from the United States, Italy and Spain.

How the authors handled the data: Using reference gene primer amplification, nucleated cell counts were estimated. Method: immunoSEQ multiplex PCR; TCRdb's copy keeps in-frame clones and lacks some. V, J and clone size were drawn from that table, and D and trimming were deduced from the DNA. The sample contains about 240,000 clones, about 79% of which appear only once. What was sequenced was peripheral blood. The sequence was collected from a woman of 80 years or more with acute or convalescent COVID-19. V gene TRBV14 combines with J gene TRBJ2-1; TRBD2 matches 7 bases. The CDR3 bases are TGTGCCAGCAGCCAAGGGCCCGGGACTATCGAGAATGAGCAGTTCTTC. It yields the protein CASSQGPGTIENEQFF.